Each of the 17 T cell receptor beta chains below was sequenced from the same sample in a study of T cells expressing NK-cell markers. TCRdb re-called the 5' RACE reads and shows each CDR3 protein once, DNA omitted. In all, the sample yields roughly 420,000 distinct CDR3 sequences. Sequencing was done on a sample of blood T cells: a sorted CD56 or NKG2C T cell subset, CD4+ or CD8+ T cells, or bulk PBMC T cells (not recorded which). Receptors were obtained from a woman between 18 and 75 years old in good health.

The chain employs TRBV19 and TRBJ2-1; TCRdb's D call, TRBD2, is unchecked because there is no DNA. In germline, CDR1 is LNHDA, CDR2 SQIVND (reference sequence). CDR3 length equals 18 residues. CDR3 loop: CASSIDSGRGGNYNEQFF.

The V gene is TRBV7-6, the J gene TRBJ2-1; TCRdb calls TRBD2, which cannot be checked without DNA. The CDR3 runs to 21 residues. Per germline, CDR1 SGHVS and CDR2 FNYEAQ. The CDR3 region is CASSSPLEERGGNFGVNEQFF.

This chain joins TRBV9 and TRBJ1-2. This CDR3 has 15 amino acids. CDR1 is SGDLS and CDR2 is YYNGEE in the germline V gene. CDR3: CASSVTGGSGGGYTF. Supplemented by reference TRBV9 and TRBJ1-2, the full variable domain reads DSGVTQTPKHLITATGQRVTLRCSPRSGDLSVYWYQQSLDQGLQFLIQYYNGEERAKGNILERFSAQQFPDLHSELNLSSLELGDSALYFCASSVTGGSGGGYTFGSGTRLTVV.

The chain combines TRBV15 with TRBJ2-2; checking the TCRdb D call of TRBD1 is not possible without DNA. Germline CDR1 and CDR2: LNHNV and YYDKDF (reference sequence). The length of the CDR3 is 15 residues. The CDR3 is CATSTGQSVTGELFF.

This chain uses TRBV6-5 with TRBJ1-2; TCRdb reports TRBD1, a call that lacks DNA to check it against. CDR3 length equals 13 residues. From germline, CDR1 is MNHEY and CDR2 SVGAGI. This CDR3 reads CASSFGQGYGYTF.

The chain recombines TRBV5-6 with TRBJ2-3. This CDR3 spans 13 amino acids. Per germline, CDR1 SGHDT and CDR2 YYEEEE. Here the CDR3 reads CASTQLRADTQYF.

The rearrangement joins TRBV5-5 to TRBJ2-7; TCRdb gives TRBD1 as the D gene, but with no DNA this cannot be confirmed. The CDR3 sequence is 15 residues long. Germline CDR1 SGHKS, CDR2 YYEKEE (reference sequence). CDR3 in amino acids: CASRPPGAETYEQYF.

CDR3 protein: CASSARWAILNTGELFF. The chain recombines TRBV12-3 or TRBV12-4 with TRBJ2-2; TCRdb calls TRBD1, which cannot be checked without DNA. The CDR3 is 17 residues long.

The genes are TRBV9 and TRBJ1-1. The CDR3 is made up of 12 amino acids. CDR1 and CDR2 (germline): SGDLS, YYNGEE. CDR3 region: CASSPRRGGAFF.

This chain joins TRBV5-4 and TRBJ2-4. Germline CDR1 is SGHNT and CDR2 is YYREEE (reference sequence). The CDR3 loop spans 15 amino acids. CDR3 protein: CASSLGLISKNIQYF.

V is TRBV10-3 and J is TRBJ2-3; TCRdb's D call of TRBD1 is untestable without DNA. Germline CDR1 and CDR2: ENHRY and SYGVKD. This CDR3 contains 16 residues. CDR3 residues: CAISDRGGAGTDTQYF.

The chain links TRBV12-3 or TRBV12-4 to TRBJ1-1; TCRdb outputs TRBD1, but without DNA this stays unchecked. This CDR3 spans 14 amino acids. Here the CDR3 reads CASSPQGLGTEAFF.

The chain links TRBV7-2 to TRBJ2-7; TCRdb indicates TRBD2, and absent DNA this call remains unverified. The CDR3 sequence is 12 residues long. Germline values: CDR1 SGHTA, CDR2 FQGNSA. CDR3: CASGGLVYEQYF.

The chain carries TRBV29-1 and TRBJ1-1. CDR3 length equals 12 residues. From germline, CDR1 is SQVTM and CDR2 ANQGSEA. The CDR3 protein is CSVRPIATEAFF.

This chain links TRBV3-1 with TRBJ1-2; the D call from TCRdb, TRBD1, cannot be confirmed without DNA. CDR3 length: 11 residues. Per the germline V gene, CDR1 is LGHDT and CDR2 is YNNKEL (reference sequence). The CDR3: CASAQEGRYTF. Together with reference TRBV3-1 and TRBJ1-2, the CDR3 gives the full variable domain: DTAVSQTPKYLVTQMGNDKSIKCEQNLGHDTMYWYKQDSKKFLKIMFSYNNKELIINETVPNRFSPKSPDKAHLNLHINSLELGDSAVYFCASAQEGRYTFGSGTRLTVV.

The chain combines TRBV7-8 with TRBJ1-2. The CDR3 loop spans 12 amino acids. Germline CDR1 SGHVS, CDR2 FQNEAQ. CDR3 region: CASSLDAYGYTF.

This rearrangement joins TRBV5-1 to TRBJ1-6; there is no DNA to check the TCRdb D call of TRBD1. Germline CDR1 SGHRS, CDR2 YFSETQ. The CDR3 runs to 14 residues. CDR3 protein: CASSFGADNSPLHF.